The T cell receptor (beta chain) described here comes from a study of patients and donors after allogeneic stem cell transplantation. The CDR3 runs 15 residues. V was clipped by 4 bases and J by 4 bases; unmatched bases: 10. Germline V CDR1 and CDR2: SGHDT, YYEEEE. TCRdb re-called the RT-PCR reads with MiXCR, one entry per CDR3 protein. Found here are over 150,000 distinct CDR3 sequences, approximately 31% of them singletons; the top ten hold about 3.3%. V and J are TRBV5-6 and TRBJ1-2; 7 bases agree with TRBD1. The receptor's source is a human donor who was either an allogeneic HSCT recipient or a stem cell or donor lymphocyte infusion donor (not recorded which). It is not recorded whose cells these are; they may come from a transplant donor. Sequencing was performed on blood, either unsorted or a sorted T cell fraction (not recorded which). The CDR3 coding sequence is TGTGCCAGCAGCGCCGGGACAGCCTCTCTCTATGGCTACACCTTC. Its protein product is CASSAGTASLYGYTF.